This TCR beta chain originates from a study of shared clonotypes between healthy human individuals. The CDR3 sequence is 15 residues long. Germline CDR1 ENHRY, CDR2 SYGVKD. The trim removed 2 bases at V and 6 bases at J, leaving 6 bases unmatched. The data were produced by immunoSEQ multiplex PCR, yet TCRdb's version contains in-frame clones alone and is incomplete. The sample has 1.5 million to 2.5 million clones, just under 95% seen once; the top ten hold around 1%. The naive CD8 subset, CD45RO-negative cells positively selected for CCR7, excluded terminally differentiated effector memory CD45RA+ cells.

The receptor was isolated from a man between 18 and 35 years old in good health. This chain uses TRBV10-3 with TRBJ1-1, with 10 bases aligning to TRBD1. The specimen sequenced was naive CD8+ T cells sorted from blood. The DNA for the CDR3 is TGTGCCATCAGTGAGGCTGTGACAGGGGGCCCTGAAGCTTTCTTT. Protein sequence: CAISEAVTGGPEAFF.